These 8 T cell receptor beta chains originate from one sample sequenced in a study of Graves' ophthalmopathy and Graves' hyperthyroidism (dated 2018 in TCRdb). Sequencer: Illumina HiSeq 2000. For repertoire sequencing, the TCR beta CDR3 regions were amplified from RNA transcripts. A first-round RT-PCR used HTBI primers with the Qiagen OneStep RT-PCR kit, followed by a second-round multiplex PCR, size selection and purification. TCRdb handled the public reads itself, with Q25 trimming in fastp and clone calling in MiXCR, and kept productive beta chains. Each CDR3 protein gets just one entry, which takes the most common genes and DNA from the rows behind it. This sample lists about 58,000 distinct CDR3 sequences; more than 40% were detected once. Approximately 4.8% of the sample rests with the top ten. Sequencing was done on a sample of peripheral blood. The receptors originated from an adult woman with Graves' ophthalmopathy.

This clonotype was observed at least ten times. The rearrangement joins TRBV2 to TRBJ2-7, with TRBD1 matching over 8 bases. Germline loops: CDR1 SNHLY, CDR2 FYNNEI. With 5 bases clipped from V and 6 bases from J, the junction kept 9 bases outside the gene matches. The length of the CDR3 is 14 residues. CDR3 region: CASSRQGALGEQYF. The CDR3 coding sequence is TGTGCCAGCAGTCGGCAGGGGGCGCTTGGCGAGCAGTACTTC.

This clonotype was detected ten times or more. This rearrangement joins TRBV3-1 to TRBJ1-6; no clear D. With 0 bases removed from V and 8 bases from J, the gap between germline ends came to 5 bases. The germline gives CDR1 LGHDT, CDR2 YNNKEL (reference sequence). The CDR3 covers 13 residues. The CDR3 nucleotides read TGTGCCAGCAGCCAAGATTCGTATTCACCCCTCCACTTT. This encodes CASSQDSYSPLHF.

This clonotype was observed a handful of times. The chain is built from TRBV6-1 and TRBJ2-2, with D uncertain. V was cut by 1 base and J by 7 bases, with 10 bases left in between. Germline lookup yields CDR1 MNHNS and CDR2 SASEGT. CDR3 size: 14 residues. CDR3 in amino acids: CASSEDRVGGELFF. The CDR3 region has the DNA TGTGCCAGCAGTGAAGATCGGGTCGGCGGGGAGCTGTTTTTT.

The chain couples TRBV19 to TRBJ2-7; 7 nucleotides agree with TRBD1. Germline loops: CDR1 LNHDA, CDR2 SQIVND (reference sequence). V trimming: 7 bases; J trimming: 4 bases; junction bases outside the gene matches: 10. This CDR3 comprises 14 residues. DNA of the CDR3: TGTGCCAGTAAAGAGGGGGCAGGCCGGTACGAGCAGTACTTC. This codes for CASKEGAGRYEQYF.

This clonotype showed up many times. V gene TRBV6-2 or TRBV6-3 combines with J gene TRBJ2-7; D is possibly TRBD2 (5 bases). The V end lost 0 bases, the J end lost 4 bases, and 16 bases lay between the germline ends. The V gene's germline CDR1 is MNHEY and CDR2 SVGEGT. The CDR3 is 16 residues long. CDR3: CASSYSSMGERYEQYF. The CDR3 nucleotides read TGTGCCAGCAGTTACTCGAGCATGGGAGAACGTTACGAGCAGTACTTC.

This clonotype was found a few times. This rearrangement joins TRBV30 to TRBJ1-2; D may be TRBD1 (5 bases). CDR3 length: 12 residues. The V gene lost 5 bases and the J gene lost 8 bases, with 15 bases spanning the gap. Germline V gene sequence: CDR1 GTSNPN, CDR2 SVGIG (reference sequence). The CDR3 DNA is TGTGCCTGGGTGGGAGGGGAAGGGGGCTACACCTTC. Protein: CAWVGGEGGYTF. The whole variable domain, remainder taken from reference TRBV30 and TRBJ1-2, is SQTIHQWPATLVQPVGSPLSLECTVEGTSNPNLYWYRQAAGRGLQLLFYSVGIGQISSEVPQNLSASRPQDRQFILSSKKLLLSDSGFYLCAWVGGEGGYTFGSGTRLTVV.

The CDR3 loop reads CASSPPTTGYEKLFF. The CDR3 region has the DNA TGTGCCAGCTCACCACCCACGACAGGGTATGAAAAACTGTTTTTT. V is TRBV18 and J is TRBJ1-4; 7 bases match TRBD1. CDR3 length: 15 residues. V lost 0 bases, J lost 6 bases, and 4 bases stayed unmatched. The germline V gene encodes CDR1 KGHSH and CDR2 LQKENI. The full variable domain, its missing parts supplied by reference TRBV18 and TRBJ1-4, is NAGVMQNPRHLVRRRGQEARLRCSPMKGHSHVYWYRQLPEEGLKFMVYLQKENIIDESGMPKERFSAEFPKEGPSILRIQQVVRGDSAAYFCASSPPTTGYEKLFFGSGTQLSVL.

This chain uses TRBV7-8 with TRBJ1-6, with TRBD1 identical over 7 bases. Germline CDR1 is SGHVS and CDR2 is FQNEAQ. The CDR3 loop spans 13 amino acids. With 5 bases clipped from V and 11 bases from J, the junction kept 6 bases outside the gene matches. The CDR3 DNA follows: TGTGCCAGCAGCGCGGGACAGCAGACACCCCTCCACTTT. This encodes CASSAGQQTPLHF.